The present entry profiles one T cell receptor (beta chain) with its context. The antigen it binds to is not known. Base qualities were left out, and no much larger clone turns up one base away. V trim: 0 bases; J trim: 4 bases; unmatched bases: 4. The CDR3 runs 15 residues from the cysteine to the phenylalanine. Here the CDR3 DNA is all that survives: 45 bases in frame from base 1. The germline V gene gives CDR1 as KGHSH and CDR2 as LQKENI. This sample was taken from a study of blood T cell repertoires in COVID-19 (dated by TCRdb to the early 2020s). In terms of the full investigation: Samples from collaborators originated in the United States, Italy and Spain and spanned both the acute and convalescent phases of COVID-19. The prospective study material was composed of cDNA or gDNA derived from T cells, B-cell-depleted T cells, or PBMCs. Deeply sampled blood TCRbeta repertoires from subjects exposed to, actively infected with, or recovered from COVID-19 were included in the dataset. A freely available public database, intended as a resource for researchers studying the immune response to SARS-CoV-2, is where the repertoires were released. Samples were obtained from the ongoing ImmuneRACE study (first 160 participants) and from approximately 1,200 subjects provided by 6 global collaborators. Nearly every sample came with metadata listing a de-identified subject ID, COVID-19 status, age in years and sex. Where available, HLA class I and class II types were obtained from metadata supplied by the sample provider rather than from assay-based typing. The paper as a whole reports these results and caveats: Clinical and demographic metadata were provided uncurated, with the amount varying by source and participant.

Whole blood was collected in K2EDTA tubes by collaborating institutions according to the institutions' own protocols. Collaborator samples were shipped for TCRbeta analysis as frozen whole blood, isolated PBMCs, or DNA extracted from either sample type. TCRbeta CDR3 regions were amplified from genomic DNA by means of the immunoSEQ Assay, a bias-controlled multiplex PCR. Per the source publication's procedure: Within the assay, amplification of reference gene primers was used to estimate how many nucleated cells each sample contained. To quantify the absolute abundance of each unique TCRbeta CDR3 rearrangement, sequence reads were collapsed and filtered. Productive Simpson clonality was computed per sample as the square root of Simpson's diversity index over productive rearrangements. TCRdb carries this immuneACCESS record with in-frame sequences only. Its versions omit some clonotypes, under half of them owing to an unresolved V gene in the studies checked, with the rest unexplained. V and J calls and clone size are copied from that table; D and trimming were computed from the DNA. The sample profile shows 87,000 or so clones; over 75% of them were found once. Of the sample, around 10% is held by the ten largest clones.

This sequence originates from an older man with acute or convalescent COVID-19. The rearranged chain carries TRBV18 and TRBJ2-7, with 9 bases matching TRBD1. The specimen was peripheral blood. The CDR3 protein is CASSPPDGQGYEQYF. The DNA sequence is given as TGTGCCAGCTCACCACCGGACGGACAGGGGTACGAGCAGTACTTC.